Following are 31 T cell receptor beta chains from one sample sequenced in a study of T cell clusters in autoimmune cytopenias. TRB was amplified from approximately 230 ng of peripheral blood genomic DNA per sample. TRB was amplified by touch-down multiplex PCR, primer pools A and B combined. From its re-call of the multiplex PCR reads, TCRdb lists each CDR3 protein once, without DNA. The sample shows 7,000 to 7,500 distinct CDR3 sequences, and around 21% sits with its ten largest clones. This sample also belongs to another study, concerning T cell repertoires in aging, cancer and after chemotherapy.

Source material: peripheral blood. All receptors derive from a human donor in good health.

The V gene is TRBV14, the J gene TRBJ2-2. This CDR3 is built from 17 residues. CDR1 and CDR2 (germline): SGHDN, FVKESK. The CDR3 is CASSQDRALPNTGELFF.

The V gene is TRBV12-3 or TRBV12-4, the J gene TRBJ1-1; there is no DNA to check the TCRdb D call of TRBD1. The CDR3 covers 13 residues. The CDR3 loop is CASSLGGGTEAFF.

In terms of frequency, this clonotype is medium-sized. The genes are TRBV5-6 and TRBJ2-7; the TCRdb D gene call, TRBD2, has no DNA to confirm it. CDR1 and CDR2 from the germline V gene are SGHDT and YYEEEE. CDR3 length equals 16 residues. This chain's CDR3 is CASSHYTSGPSYEQYF.

This sequence joins TRBV7-2 and TRBJ2-5. Germline V lookup: CDR1 SGHTA, CDR2 FQGNSA. This CDR3 is built from 11 residues. This CDR3 reads CASSYKETQYF.

V gene TRBV27 combines with J gene TRBJ2-7; TCRdb gives TRBD1 as the D gene, but with no DNA this cannot be confirmed. The CDR3 runs to 13 residues. Germline V gene lookup returns CDR1 MNHEY and CDR2 SMNVEV (reference sequence). This CDR3 is CASSPRQGGEQYF.

J is TRBJ1-5 and V is TRBV12-3 or TRBV12-4; TCRdb outputs TRBD1, but without DNA this stays unchecked. The CDR3 length is 14 residues. CDR3 in amino acids: CASSLQGANQPQHF.

V and J are TRBV6-5 and TRBJ2-5. The CDR3 runs to 13 residues. Germline CDR1 MNHEY, CDR2 SVGAGI. CDR3 amino acids: CASSYWTQETQYF.

V and J are TRBV5-1 and TRBJ2-3; lacking DNA, the TRBD2 call made by TCRdb goes unchecked. The CDR3 loop spans 14 amino acids. Germline loops: CDR1 SGHRS, CDR2 YFSETQ. CDR3 sequence reads: CASRGDGRTDTQYF.

This clonotype is identified as medium-sized from frequency. The genes are TRBV30 and TRBJ2-2. Germline V CDR1 and CDR2: GTSNPN, SVGIG (reference sequence). This CDR3 has 14 amino acids. The CDR3 loop reads CAWSEGRYTGELFF.

This chain uses TRBV15 with TRBJ2-7; the TCRdb call, TRBD1, lacks DNA for checking. The CDR3 is 12 amino acids. The germline V gene has CDR1 LNHNV and CDR2 YYDKDF (reference sequence). The CDR3 loop is CATSSAQGLQYF.

The chain joins TRBV27 to TRBJ2-7; TCRdb's D gene call, TRBD1, goes unchecked for lack of DNA. There are 13 residues in the CDR3. CDR1 MNHEY and CDR2 SMNVEV come from the germline V gene (reference sequence). The CDR3 spells CASARGDSYEQYF.

The rearrangement uses TRBV11-2 and TRBJ2-7. CDR3 length: 13 residues. Per the germline V gene, CDR1 is SGHAT and CDR2 is FQNNGV. CDR3 in amino acids: CASRGSSSYEQYF.

The chain joins TRBV5-1 to TRBJ2-5; TCRdb selects TRBD2, and the lack of DNA leaves this call unchecked. The CDR3 length is 16 residues. Germline CDR1 and CDR2: SGHRS and YFSETQ. CDR3 amino acids: CASSFIGLAGQETQYF.

This chain joins TRBV11-2 and TRBJ2-1; there is no DNA to check the TCRdb D call of TRBD2. Germline V gene sequence: CDR1 SGHAT, CDR2 FQNNGV. This CDR3 region has 16 residues. The CDR3 sequence is CASSSKTGTSYNEQFF.

This chain joins TRBV7-9 and TRBJ2-1; TCRdb calls TRBD2, which cannot be checked without DNA. Germline V gives CDR1 SEHNR, CDR2 FQNEAQ (reference sequence). The CDR3 consists of 15 residues. CDR3 region: CASSPGTSGYNEQFF.

This clonotype counts as medium-sized by frequency. V and J are TRBV11-1 and TRBJ2-2. Germline V gene data show CDR1 as SGHAT and CDR2 as FQDESV (reference sequence). The CDR3 has 15 amino acids. CDR3 sequence reads: CASSFSRANTGELFF.

The V call is TRBV6-5, the J call TRBJ2-2; TCRdb designates TRBD2, a call that cannot be tested without DNA. Germline-derived CDR1 and CDR2 are MNHEY and SVGAGI. The CDR3 consists of 14 residues. The CDR3 sequence: CASSSSGGAGELFF.

This CDR3 reads CAISGSREETQYF. The genes are TRBV10-3 and TRBJ2-5; as DNA is missing, the TRBD1 call by TCRdb cannot be tested. The CDR3 loop spans 13 amino acids. Germline CDR1 and CDR2: ENHRY and SYGVKD.

This clonotype ranks as medium-sized in terms of frequency. The chain links TRBV15 to TRBJ2-2; TCRdb designates TRBD2, a call that cannot be tested without DNA. The CDR3 consists of 17 residues. CDR1 LNHNV and CDR2 YYDKDF come from the germline V gene (reference sequence). This CDR3 is CATSRARPSMRHGELFF. Full variable domain (missing parts from reference TRBV15 and TRBJ2-2): DAMVIQNPRYQVTQFGKPVTLSCSQTLNHNVMYWYQQKSSQAPKLLFHYYDKDFNNEADTPDNFQSRRPNTSFCFLDIRSPGLGDTAMYLCATSRARPSMRHGELFFGEGSRLTVL.

The chain has TRBV30 and TRBJ2-7; the TCRdb call, TRBD2, lacks DNA for checking. The length of the CDR3 is 12 residues. Germline CDR1 and CDR2: GTSNPN and SVGIG (reference sequence). This chain's CDR3 is CAWGLETYEQYF. Full variable domain (rest looked up from reference TRBV30 and TRBJ2-7): SQTIHQWPATLVQPVGSPLSLECTVEGTSNPNLYWYRQAAGRGLQLLFYSVGIGQISSEVPQNLSASRPQDRQFILSSKKLLLSDSGFYLCAWGLETYEQYFGPGTRLTVT.

The chain has TRBV10-3 and TRBJ2-1; the TCRdb D gene call, TRBD2, has no DNA to confirm it. Per the germline V gene, CDR1 is ENHRY and CDR2 is SYGVKD. The CDR3 is 17 residues long. The CDR3: CAIGTSGGPSSYNEQFF.

V usage is TRBV6-1 and J usage is TRBJ2-2; TCRdb's assignment of TRBD1 cannot be checked, as there is no DNA. The CDR3 spans 13 residues. CDR1 MNHNS and CDR2 SASEGT come from the germline V gene. The CDR3 is CASRQGGHGELFF.

By frequency, this clonotype is medium-sized. The chain recombines TRBV19 with TRBJ2-5; TCRdb designates TRBD1, a call that cannot be tested without DNA. CDR3 size: 14 residues. Germline V lookup: CDR1 LNHDA, CDR2 SQIVND (reference sequence). CDR3 sequence reads: CASSLDRGVETQYF.

The J gene is TRBJ2-5, the V gene TRBV30; TCRdb reports TRBD1, a call that lacks DNA to check it against. This CDR3 is built from 14 residues. CDR1 is GTSNPN and CDR2 is SVGIG in the germline V gene (reference sequence). The CDR3 reads CAWSSGRLGETQYF.

The chain employs TRBV5-6 and TRBJ2-7; lacking DNA, the TRBD1 call made by TCRdb goes unchecked. CDR1 and CDR2 (germline): SGHDT, YYEEEE. This CDR3 is built from 16 residues. The CDR3 region is CASSLSVTGGIYEQYF.

The CDR3 here is CASSPGQANNEQFF. The rearrangement uses TRBV6-4 and TRBJ2-1; TCRdb's D gene call, TRBD1, goes unchecked for lack of DNA. From germline, CDR1 is MRHNA and CDR2 SNTAGT. The CDR3 length is 14 residues.

V usage is TRBV6-5 and J usage is TRBJ1-4; with no DNA, the TCRdb D assignment of TRBD1 cannot be verified. The CDR3 totals 16 residues. Germline V gene sequence: CDR1 MNHEY, CDR2 SVGAGI. CDR3 residues: CASSYGVGQGNEKLFF.

The chain carries TRBV10-3 and TRBJ1-2; there is no DNA to check the TCRdb D call of TRBD1. The germline CDR1 and CDR2 sequences are ENHRY and SYGVKD. The CDR3 length is 14 residues. CDR3 loop: CAISGTGGLSGYTF.

The rearrangement uses TRBV6-5 and TRBJ2-5; checking the TCRdb D call of TRBD1 is not possible without DNA. The CDR3 has 17 residues. Germline CDR1 MNHEY, CDR2 SVGAGI. The CDR3 sequence: CASSYPGGIPARETQYF.

The V and J genes are TRBV5-4 and TRBJ2-7; the TCRdb D gene call, TRBD1, has no DNA to confirm it. The CDR3 loop spans 15 amino acids. Germline CDR1 SGHNT, CDR2 YYREEE (reference sequence). The CDR3 reads CASSPPGQANYEQYF.

This clonotype is medium-sized by frequency. V usage is TRBV19 and J usage is TRBJ2-3; without DNA, the TCRdb call of TRBD2 cannot be checked. CDR1 LNHDA and CDR2 SQIVND come from the germline V gene (reference sequence). This CDR3 contains 14 residues. The CDR3 protein is CASSRGSAGDTQYF.